These 18 T cell receptor beta chains share one sample of origin, sequenced in a study of T cell changes during pregnancy in multiple sclerosis. Generated by immunoSEQ multiplex PCR, the TCRdb table keeps only in-frame clones and is missing some. The sample consists of tens of thousands of clones, roughly nine tenths of them appearing once. This material consisted of peripheral blood, taken in the first trimester of pregnancy. The receptors stem from a female donor in good health, enrolled as a control in a pregnancy study.

This chain joins TRBV4-1 and TRBJ2-5; the match to TRBD1 covers 7 bases. Trimming took 4 bases from V and 2 from J; bases not matched to a gene: 16. The CDR3 is made up of 18 amino acids. Germline values: CDR1 MGHRA, CDR2 YSYEKL. The CDR3 here is CASSPLGTDQLIQETQYF. In nucleotides, the CDR3 is TGCGCCAGCAGCCCCTTGGGGACAGACCAACTCATTCAAGAGACCCAGTACTTC.

The gene calls are TRBV6-5 and TRBJ1-2; weak D call: TRBD1 (5 bases). Germline V gene lookup returns CDR1 MNHEY and CDR2 SVGAGI. Trimming pared 5 bases from V and 13 bases from J, leaving 26 bases between. The CDR3 spans 15 residues. This CDR3 reads CASSNLGHLARLCTF. CDR3 DNA: TGTGCCAGCAGTAACCTTGGACACCTCGCTCGTCTTTGCACCTTC.

The rearrangement links TRBV7-2 to TRBJ2-7, with 7 bases that match TRBD2. Germline V gene data show CDR1 as SGHTA and CDR2 as FQGNSA. V was clipped by 1 base and J by 2 bases; unmatched bases: 8. This CDR3 region has 16 residues. The CDR3 loop reads CASSLGVGLRAYEQYF. In DNA, the CDR3 is TGTGCCAGCAGCTTAGGAGTGGGACTAAGGGCCTACGAGCAGTACTTC.

The chain employs TRBV6-1 and TRBJ1-5, with D uncertain. V shed 2 bases and J shed 6 bases, with 8 bases lying between them. This CDR3 has 13 amino acids. CDR1 is MNHNS and CDR2 is SASEGT in the germline V gene. The CDR3 DNA sequence: TGTGCCAGCAGTGAACTGCCCGGTCAGCCCCAGCATTTT. Its protein is CASSELPGQPQHF.

The V call is TRBV14, the J call TRBJ1-2, with D possibly being TRBD1 (6 bases). V was clipped by 2 bases and J by 2 bases, with 15 bases between them. Germline CDR1 reads SGHDN; CDR2 reads FVKESK. The CDR3 has 16 residues. The CDR3 loop reads CASSQIHRATNYGYTF. DNA for the CDR3: TGTGCCAGCAGCCAAATTCACAGGGCCACCAACTATGGCTACACCTTC.

The chain links TRBV7-8 to TRBJ2-1; no reliable D call. In germline, CDR1 is SGHVS, CDR2 FQNEAQ. This CDR3 contains 16 residues. Trimming cost V 1 base and J 5 bases, with 15 bases left between them. The CDR3 region has the DNA TGTGCCAGCAGCTTAGGGCTTCTAGAGTGGAACAATGAGCAGTTCTTC. This gives the protein CASSLGLLEWNNEQFF.

This clone has only a few counts. The chain is built from TRBV27 and TRBJ1-2; 9 bases line up with TRBD1. Germline assignment: CDR1 MNHEY and CDR2 SMNVEV (reference sequence). Losses at the gene ends were 3 bases for V and 3 bases for J; bases not matched to a gene: 8. This CDR3 comprises 16 residues. DNA for the CDR3: TGTGCCAGCAGTTTGTCCGGGACAGGGACATACTATGGCTACACCTTC. Protein sequence: CASSLSGTGTYYGYTF.

The CDR3 DNA reads TGTGCCACCAGCAGAGATCTCCCGGGGGGAAGTCAGCCCCAGCATTTT. The encoded protein is CATSRDLPGGSQPQHF. The rearrangement uses TRBV15 and TRBJ1-5; the D gene is possibly TRBD1 (5 bases). Trimming took off 0 bases at V and 6 bases at J, with 15 bases between the two ends. The CDR3 is 16 amino acids. Germline lookup yields CDR1 LNHNV and CDR2 YYDKDF (reference sequence).

On this clone: This sample also contains other DNA sequences that code for the same CDR3. This chain's CDR3 is CASSRLDRGNYGYTF. The CDR3 DNA reads as TGTGCCAGCAGCCGGTTAGACAGGGGGAACTATGGCTACACCTTC. The chain is built from TRBV5-6 and TRBJ1-2; 9 nucleotides agree with TRBD1. After removal of 4 bases from V and 2 bases from J, the junction contained 6 bases not matched to a gene. This CDR3 is 15 amino acids long. Per germline, CDR1 SGHDT and CDR2 YYEEEE.

The genes are TRBV6-5 and TRBJ1-1, with D possibly being TRBD1 (6 bases). V was shortened by 2 bases and J by 10 bases, with 8 bases between the two germline ends. CDR1 is MNHEY, CDR2 SVGAGI, per germline. The length of the CDR3 is 11 residues. In DNA, the CDR3 is TGTGCCAGCAGTTACGGGGGCTTAGCTTTCTTT. Its protein is CASSYGGLAFF.

V usage is TRBV6-1 and J usage is TRBJ1-4; tentative D call: TRBD1 (5 bases). The V and J ends lost 7 bases and 4 bases respectively, with 13 bases between them. CDR1 and CDR2 (germline): MNHNS, SASEGT. The CDR3 consists of 14 residues. The CDR3, as DNA: TGTGCCAGCAAACCCACAGGTTTTAATGAAAAACTGTTTTTT. Translation: CASKPTGFNEKLFF.

This clone was counted once. This chain joins TRBV9 and TRBJ1-5, with TRBD1 identical over 8 bases. V was clipped by 0 bases and J by 6 bases; unmatched bases: 5. This CDR3 spans 15 amino acids. The V gene's germline CDR1 is SGDLS and CDR2 YYNGEE. Written as DNA, the CDR3 is TGTGCCAGCAGCGTAGGGCCAGGGGGCACTCAGCCCCAGCATTTT. Its translation: CASSVGPGGTQPQHF. Full variable domain (remainder filled in from reference TRBV9 and TRBJ1-5): DSGVTQTPKHLITATGQRVTLRCSPRSGDLSVYWYQQSLDQGLQFLIQYYNGEERAKGNILERFSAQQFPDLHSELNLSSLELGDSALYFCASSVGPGGTQPQHFGDGTRLSIL.

The chain links TRBV19 to TRBJ2-2; TRBD2 agrees at 7 bases. Germline-derived CDR1 and CDR2 are LNHDA and SQIVND (reference sequence). This CDR3 is 15 amino acids long. J lost 6 bases, V lost 1 base, and 5 bases had no gene match. In DNA form, the CDR3 reads TGTGCCAGTAGTATAGGTCGACTAGCACCCGGGGAGCTGTTTTTT. Translating it yields CASSIGRLAPGELFF.

The V and J genes are TRBV2 and TRBJ2-7; 9 nucleotides align to TRBD2. The CDR3 is 14 residues long. Looked up from germline, CDR1 is SNHLY and CDR2 is FYNNEI. V was pared by 5 bases and J by 0 bases, with 2 bases of the junction left unmatched. CDR3 protein: CASSSSGASYEQYF. Written as DNA, the CDR3 is TGTGCCAGCAGTTCTAGCGGGGCCTCCTACGAGCAGTACTTC. The complete variable domain, with remaining parts taken from reference TRBV2 and TRBJ2-7, reads EPEVTQTPSHQVTQMGQEVILRCVPISNHLYFYWYRQILGQKVEFLVSFYNNEISEKSEIFDDQFSVERPDGSNFTLKIRSTKLEDSAMYFCASSSSGASYEQYFGPGTRLTVT.

This chain links TRBV2 with TRBJ1-1; 7 bases are shared with TRBD1. CDR1 is SNHLY and CDR2 is FYNNEI in the germline V gene. Trimming cost V 2 bases and J 8 bases; bases outside gene matches: 14. The CDR3 runs to 16 residues. CDR3 sequence reads: CASSETRDSPLPEAFF. The CDR3 DNA follows: TGTGCCAGCAGTGAAACTAGGGACAGTCCTCTGCCGGAAGCTTTCTTT.

This sequence joins TRBV28 and TRBJ1-2, with no clear D. The CDR3 sequence is 13 residues long. The germline CDR1 and CDR2 sequences are MDHEN and SYDVKM. The V end lost 10 bases, the J end lost 4 bases, and 16 bases lay between the germline ends. The CDR3 DNA sequence: TGTGCCACCCTCAAGGAGGGAATCTATGGCTACACCTTC. This sequence encodes CATLKEGIYGYTF.

The chain recombines TRBV10-3 with TRBJ2-5; tentative D call: TRBD2 (7 bases). The CDR3 contains 14 residues. CDR1 and CDR2 (germline): ENHRY, SYGVKD. Deletions cut 2 bases from V and 5 bases from J, with 12 bases between. As DNA, the CDR3 is TGTGCCATCAGTGAGGGGGGGGCTACGGAGACCCAGTACTTC. Residues: CAISEGGATETQYF.

The chain has TRBV9 and TRBJ2-7; 11 bases align to TRBD2. J lost 7 bases, V lost 3 bases, and 12 bases had no gene match. The length of the CDR3 is 16 residues. CDR1 and CDR2 (germline): SGDLS, YYNGEE. The CDR3 DNA follows: TGTGCCAGCAGCGCCTCTAGCGGGGGGACTTACCGGGAGCAGTACTTC. It is translated as CASSASSGGTYREQYF. Looking up the rest from reference TRBV9 and TRBJ2-7 gives the full variable domain: DSGVTQTPKHLITATGQRVTLRCSPRSGDLSVYWYQQSLDQGLQFLIQYYNGEERAKGNILERFSAQQFPDLHSELNLSSLELGDSALYFCASSASSGGTYREQYFGPGTRLTVT.